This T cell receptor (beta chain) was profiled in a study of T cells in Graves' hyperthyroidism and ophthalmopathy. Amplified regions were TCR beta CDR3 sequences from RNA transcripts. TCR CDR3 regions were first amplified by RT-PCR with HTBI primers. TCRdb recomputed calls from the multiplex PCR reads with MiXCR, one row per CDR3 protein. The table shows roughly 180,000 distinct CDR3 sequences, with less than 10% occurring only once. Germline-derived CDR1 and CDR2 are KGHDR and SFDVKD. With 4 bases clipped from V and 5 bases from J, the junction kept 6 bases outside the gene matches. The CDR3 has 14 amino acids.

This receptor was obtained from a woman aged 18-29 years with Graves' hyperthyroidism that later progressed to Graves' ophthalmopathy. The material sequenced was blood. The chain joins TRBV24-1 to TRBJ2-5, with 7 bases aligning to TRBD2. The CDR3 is CATSEGGLGETQYF. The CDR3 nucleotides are TGTGCCACCAGTGAGGGGGGGTTGGGGGAGACCCAGTACTTC.